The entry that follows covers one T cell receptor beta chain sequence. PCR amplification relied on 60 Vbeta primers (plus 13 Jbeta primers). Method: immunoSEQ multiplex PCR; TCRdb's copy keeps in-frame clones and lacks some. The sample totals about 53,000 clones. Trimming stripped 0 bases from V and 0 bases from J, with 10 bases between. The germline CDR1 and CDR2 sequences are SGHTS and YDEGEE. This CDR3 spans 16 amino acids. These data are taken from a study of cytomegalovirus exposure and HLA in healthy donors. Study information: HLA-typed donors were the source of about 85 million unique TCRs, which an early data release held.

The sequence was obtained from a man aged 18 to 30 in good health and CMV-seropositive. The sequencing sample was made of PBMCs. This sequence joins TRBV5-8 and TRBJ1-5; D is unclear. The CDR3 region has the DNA TGTGCCAGCAGCTTGGCTGTTACCAGTAGCAATCAGCCCCAGCATTTT. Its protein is CASSLAVTSSNQPQHF. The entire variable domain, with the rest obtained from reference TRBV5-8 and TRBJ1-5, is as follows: EAGVTQSPTHLIKTRGQQATLRCSPISGHTSVYWYQQALGLGLQFLLWYDEGEERNRGNFPPRFSGRQFPNYSSELNVNALELEDSALYLCASSLAVTSSNQPQHFGDGTRLSIL.